This T cell receptor beta chain was profiled in a study of T-cell reconstitution after alpha-beta-depleted transplantation in children. Unique molecular identifiers were built into the TCRbeta library. TCRdb used MiXCR to reprocess the PCR reads, holding one entry per CDR3 protein. The data show around 93,000 distinct CDR3 sequences, roughly 8% seen once. CDR3 length: 15 amino acids. V gave up 6 bases and J gave up 2 bases; unmatched junction bases: 3. Germline V gene sequence: CDR1 ENHRY, CDR2 SYGVKD. This clonotype has ten or more counts. The sample consisted of PBMCs from the stem cell graft donor, taken from the stem cell graft. The chain combines TRBV10-3 with TRBJ2-5, with 13 nucleotides matching TRBD2. The TCR sequence derives from a human donor who donated a stem cell graft to a child with congenital amegakaryocytic thrombocytopenia. In DNA, the CDR3 is TGTGCCATCAGCGGGACTAGCGGGATTCAAGAGACCCAGTACTTC. It specifies CAISGTSGIQETQYF.